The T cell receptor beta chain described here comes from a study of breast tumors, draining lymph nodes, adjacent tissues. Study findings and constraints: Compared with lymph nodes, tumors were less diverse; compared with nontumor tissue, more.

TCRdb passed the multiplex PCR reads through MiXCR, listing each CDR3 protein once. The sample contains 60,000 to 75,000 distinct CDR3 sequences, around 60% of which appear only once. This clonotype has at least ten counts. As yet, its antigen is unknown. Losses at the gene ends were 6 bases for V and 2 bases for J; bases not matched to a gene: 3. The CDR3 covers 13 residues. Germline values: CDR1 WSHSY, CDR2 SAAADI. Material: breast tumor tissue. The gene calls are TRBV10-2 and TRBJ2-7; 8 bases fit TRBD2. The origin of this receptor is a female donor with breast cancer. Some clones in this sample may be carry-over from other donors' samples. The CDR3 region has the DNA TGCGCCAGCAGGAGCGGGGGACCCTACGAGCAGTACTTC. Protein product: CASRSGGPYEQYF.